Listed here are 32 T cell receptor beta chains from one sample, sequenced in a study of cytomegalovirus exposure and HLA in healthy donors. PCR employed 60 Vbeta and 13 Jbeta primers. Clones were read by immunoSEQ multiplex PCR, and TCRdb kept only the in-frame ones, dropping some. The data contain 150,000 to 200,000 clones, roughly 82% of them singletons. Source material: PBMCs. The receptor set was obtained from a woman aged 45-65 years in good health and CMV-seropositive.

Here the CDR3 reads CASSAGGGTYEQYF. CDR3 nucleotide sequence: TGCGCCAGCAGTGCCGGCGGGGGGACCTACGAGCAGTACTTC. The J gene is TRBJ2-7, the V gene TRBV10-1; 8 bases agree with TRBD2. J lost 2 bases, V lost 4 bases, and 4 bases had no gene match. The CDR3 is made up of 14 amino acids. The germline V gene encodes CDR1 WNHNN and CDR2 SYGVQD (reference sequence).

This sequence joins TRBV5-4 and TRBJ2-2, with 13 bases that match TRBD2. Trimming at V came to 4 bases and at J to 1 base, leaving 4 bases not matched to a gene. The CDR3 extends over 17 amino acids. Germline CDR1 is SGHNT and CDR2 is YYREEE (reference sequence). CDR3 residues: CASSPGTSGVNTGELFF. The CDR3 DNA follows: TGTGCCAGCAGCCCCGGGACTAGCGGGGTGAACACCGGGGAGCTGTTTTTT.

This clone was found a few times. The same CDR3 is also encoded by other DNA sequences in this sample. The chain joins TRBV11-2 to TRBJ1-3; 7 bases match TRBD1. V trimming: 0 bases; J trimming: 0 bases; junction bases outside the gene matches: 5. Germline CDR1 SGHAT, CDR2 FQNNGV. The CDR3 spans 17 residues. CDR3 amino acids: CASSLETGRTSGNTIYF. DNA for the CDR3: TGTGCCAGCAGCTTAGAGACAGGGAGGACCTCTGGAAACACCATATATTTT.

Concerning this clone: A junction end diverges from the germline sequence, so it may reflect a read error. The gene calls are TRBV29-1 and TRBJ1-1; D gene ambiguous. Germline V gene sequence: CDR1 SQVTM, CDR2 ANQGSEA. This CDR3 has 13 amino acids. CDR3 in DNA: TGCGGCGTAAAAGAGGGTGTGTTCACTGAAGCTTTCTTT. This gives the protein CGVKEGVFTEAFF.

This clone was found a few times. The chain carries TRBV15 and TRBJ1-2, with TRBD1 as a possible D gene (5 bases). V was clipped by 6 bases and J by 3 bases, with 11 bases between them. CDR1 LNHNV and CDR2 YYDKDF come from the germline V gene (reference sequence). The CDR3 contains 13 residues. This CDR3 reads CATSKQGDYGYTF. Here the CDR3 DNA reads TGTGCCACCAGTAAGCAGGGTGACTATGGCTACACCTTC.

This chain joins TRBV19 and TRBJ1-5, with 12 nucleotides matching TRBD1. CDR1 is LNHDA, CDR2 SQIVND, per germline (reference sequence). The CDR3 totals 21 residues. The ends lost 4 bases at V and 0 bases at J; junction bases unmatched: 16. CDR3 nucleotides: TGTGCCAGTAGTACAAACTCTCCGGGACAGGGGGCAGGCTATAGCAATCAGCCCCAGCATTTT. Amino acid sequence: CASSTNSPGQGAGYSNQPQHF.

This rearrangement joins TRBV2 to TRBJ2-6; 7 bases agree with TRBD1. V gave up 7 bases and J gave up 0 bases; unmatched junction bases: 6. The CDR3 extends over 16 amino acids. Germline CDR1 SNHLY, CDR2 FYNNEI. This CDR3 reads CASNGQVTSGANVLTF. The CDR3 nucleotides read TGTGCCAGCAACGGACAGGTGACCTCTGGGGCCAACGTCCTGACTTTC.

The V gene is TRBV4-3, the J gene TRBJ2-7; 11 bases agree with TRBD2. The V segment lost 3 bases and the J segment 3 bases; nucleotides outside the gene matches: 4. Germline CDR1 is LGHNA and CDR2 is YSLEER. CDR3 length equals 15 residues. CDR3: CASSHPGLADYEQYF. In nucleotides, the CDR3 is TGCGCCAGCAGCCACCCGGGACTAGCGGACTACGAGCAGTACTTC.

The genes are TRBV7-9 and TRBJ2-3; D perhaps matches TRBD2 (7 bases). The CDR3 runs to 16 residues. The germline V and J ends were trimmed by 5 bases and 4 bases, with 19 bases remaining between them. The germline CDR1 and CDR2 sequences are SEHNR and FQNEAQ (reference sequence). CDR3 protein: CASSRGGVKEADTQYF. CDR3 nucleotides: TGTGCCAGCAGCAGGGGGGGCGTGAAGGAGGCAGATACGCAGTATTTT.

The rearrangement uses TRBV5-1 and TRBJ2-7; 11 positions agree with TRBD2. This CDR3 spans 16 amino acids. V trimming: 2 bases; J trimming: 3 bases; junction bases outside the gene matches: 7. CDR1 and CDR2 from the germline V gene are SGHRS and YFSETQ. The CDR3 bases are TGCGCCAGCAGCTTTGGGGCTAGCGGGGGGAACTACGAGCAGTACTTC. Amino acid sequence: CASSFGASGGNYEQYF. The variable domain in full, completed from reference TRBV5-1 and TRBJ2-7, reads KAGVTQTPRYLIKTRGQQVTLSCSPISGHRSVSWYQQTPGQGLQFLFEYFSETQRNKGNFPGRFSGRQFSNSRSEMNVSTLELGDSALYLCASSFGASGGNYEQYFGPGTRLTVT.

This clone was recorded a few times. The V gene is TRBV4-3, the J gene TRBJ2-7; perhaps TRBD2 as D (5 bases). Germline V gene sequence: CDR1 LGHNA, CDR2 YSLEER. V dropped 0 bases and J dropped 1 base, with 10 bases sitting between them. The CDR3 is made up of 15 amino acids. In DNA form, the CDR3 reads TGCGCCAGCAGCCAAGATTCGGAGGTATCCTACGAGCAGTACTTC. It yields the protein CASSQDSEVSYEQYF.

The J gene is TRBJ2-7, the V gene TRBV15; 8 bases are shared with TRBD2. Germline V CDR1 and CDR2: LNHNV, YYDKDF (reference sequence). The CDR3 runs 16 residues. V was pared by 3 bases and J by 0 bases, with 7 bases of the junction left unmatched. The CDR3 spells CATSRGGGINSYEQYF. CDR3 in DNA: TGTGCCACCAGCAGGGGCGGGGGGATCAACTCCTACGAGCAGTACTTC.

V and J are TRBV6-5 and TRBJ1-2, with 9 bases aligning to TRBD1. Germline V gene sequence: CDR1 MNHEY, CDR2 SVGAGI. J gave up 7 bases and V 6 bases, and 6 bases lay outside the gene matches. The CDR3 has 13 amino acids. The CDR3 bases are TGTGCCAGCAGACAGGGACAGGGTATTGGCTACACCTTC. Its translation: CASRQGQGIGYTF.

The chain employs TRBV6-1 and TRBJ1-1, with unresolved D. CDR3 length: 12 amino acids. The germline CDR1 and CDR2 sequences are MNHNS and SASEGT. The V end was cut by 7 bases, the J end by 5 bases, with 11 bases between. In DNA, the CDR3 is TGTGCCAGCATGCAAGGGAGTACTGAAGCTTTCTTT. Its translation is CASMQGSTEAFF.

The V and J genes are TRBV19 and TRBJ2-6, with D unclear. From germline, CDR1 is LNHDA and CDR2 SQIVND (reference sequence). Trimming pared 3 bases from V and 3 bases from J, leaving 6 bases between. This CDR3 region has 14 residues. In DNA, the CDR3 is TGTGCCAGTAGTATTCGAGGTGGGGCCAACGTCCTGACTTTC. Amino acid sequence: CASSIRGGANVLTF.

This clone came up once. This chain uses TRBV5-5 with TRBJ2-7; tentative D call: TRBD2 (6 bases). Trimming removed 5 bases from V and 4 bases from J, with 19 bases in between. Germline loops: CDR1 SGHKS, CDR2 YYEKEE (reference sequence). The CDR3 consists of 15 residues. DNA for the CDR3: TGTGCCAGCAGACCTTCAACAGGAGGGTCTTACGAGCAGTACTTC. Translation: CASRPSTGGSYEQYF.

The J gene is TRBJ2-7, the V gene TRBV25-1; D may be TRBD1 (6 bases). CDR1 MGHDK and CDR2 SYGVNS come from the germline V gene. The CDR3 contains 13 residues. Trimming cost V 6 bases and J 5 bases, with 14 bases left between them. CDR3 sequence: CASRATGRDEQYF. The CDR3 nucleotides are TGTGCCAGCAGAGCCACAGGGCGCGACGAGCAGTACTTC.

The J gene is TRBJ2-3, the V gene TRBV4-2; the match to TRBD2 covers 14 bases. There are 17 residues in the CDR3. J was trimmed by 1 base and V by 4 bases; bases with no gene match: 4. Looked up from germline, CDR1 is LGHNA and CDR2 is YNFKEQ. CDR3 sequence reads: CASSLTSGGAGTDTQYF. CDR3 nucleotides: TGTGCCAGCAGCCTGACTAGCGGGGGGGCCGGCACAGATACGCAGTATTTT.

This clone occurred once. In nucleotides, the CDR3 is TGCGCCAGCAGCCATCCGACGGGGAACACTGAAGCTTTCTTT. Translating it yields CASSHPTGNTEAFF. The rearrangement joins TRBV4-1 to TRBJ1-1; D ambiguous. The germline V gene encodes CDR1 MGHRA and CDR2 YSYEKL. This CDR3 is 14 amino acids long. Between the trimmed V and J ends, which lost 3 bases and 1 base, there was a span of 9 bases.

The gene calls are TRBV18 and TRBJ2-3; D is unresolved. The V and J ends lost 6 bases and 0 bases respectively, with 19 bases between them. CDR3 length: 17 amino acids. Germline CDR1 is KGHSH and CDR2 is LQKENI. The CDR3 DNA reads TGTGCCAGCTCCCGCCTCCAGGCACGAGAGAGCACAGATACGCAGTATTTT. This codes for CASSRLQARESTDTQYF.

The J gene is TRBJ2-2, the V gene TRBV18, with a tentative D call TRBD1 (6 bases). Germline lookup yields CDR1 KGHSH and CDR2 LQKENI. CDR3 length: 15 amino acids. The V end was cut by 3 bases, the J end by 1 base, with 9 bases between. Here the CDR3 reads CASSPDRKNTGELFF. CDR3 coding DNA: TGTGCCAGCTCACCTGACAGGAAGAACACCGGGGAGCTGTTTTTT.

The CDR3: CASSRTSGGTVYTQYF. Written as DNA, the CDR3 is TGTGCCAGCAGTAGGACTAGCGGGGGGACCGTGTATACGCAGTATTTT. The gene calls are TRBV6-4 and TRBJ2-3; TRBD2 aligns across 14 bases. Per the germline V gene, CDR1 is MRHNA and CDR2 is SNTAGT. The CDR3 is 16 residues long. The trim removed 5 bases at V and 7 bases at J, leaving 8 bases unmatched.

The chain uses TRBV28 and TRBJ2-1; 13 bases match TRBD2. V trimming: 7 bases; J trimming: 1 base; junction bases outside the gene matches: 10. This CDR3 spans 18 amino acids. The germline V gene has CDR1 MDHEN and CDR2 SYDVKM. DNA for the CDR3: TGTGCCAGCAAGACTAGCGGGGGGTTCCTTGAGTCCTACAATGAGCAGTTCTTC. It codes for CASKTSGGFLESYNEQFF.

This clone was found a few times. The chain joins TRBV6-5 to TRBJ1-6; 7 nucleotides line up with TRBD1. The CDR3 spans 13 residues. Trimming removed 5 bases from V and 9 bases from J; junction bases left unmatched: 4. CDR1 is MNHEY, CDR2 SVGAGI, per germline. CDR3 in DNA: TGTGCCAGCAGTCGACAGGGCGGTTCACCCCTCCACTTT. It codes for CASSRQGGSPLHF.

In regard to this clone: Other DNA sequences in the same sample also yield this CDR3. The chain joins TRBV7-2 to TRBJ2-2; D gene ambiguous. Germline assignment: CDR1 SGHTA and CDR2 FQGNSA. This CDR3 has 14 residues. The V gene lost 1 base and the J gene lost 8 bases, with 11 bases spanning the gap. This CDR3 is CASSLVGGTGELFF. The DNA for the CDR3 is TGTGCCAGCAGCTTAGTAGGCGGAACGGGGGAGCTGTTTTTT.

The V and J genes are TRBV5-1 and TRBJ2-1, with a weak D call TRBD2 (5 bases). The CDR3 covers 13 residues. The V end was cut by 4 bases, the J end by 6 bases, with 11 bases between. Per germline, CDR1 SGHRS and CDR2 YFSETQ. The DNA of the CDR3 is TGCGCCAGCAGCCCAGAGGGTAGCAATGAGCAGTTCTTC. Its translation is CASSPEGSNEQFF.

The chain links TRBV6-5 to TRBJ2-5; 9 bases map to TRBD2. CDR1 MNHEY and CDR2 SVGAGI come from the germline V gene. The CDR3 has 15 amino acids. V shed 5 bases, J shed 5 bases, and the junction held 9 bases outside the gene matches. The CDR3: CASSPRAGGGETQYF. In DNA, the CDR3 is TGTGCCAGCAGTCCGCGAGCGGGGGGAGGGGAGACCCAGTACTTC.

This clone was counted once. The chain has TRBV2 and TRBJ1-2; D remains unclear. Germline CDR1 and CDR2: SNHLY and FYNNEI. Trimming pared 4 bases from V and 4 bases from J, leaving 10 bases between. The CDR3 runs 13 residues. The CDR3 sequence: CASSADSGYGYTF. The DNA for the CDR3 is TGTGCCAGCAGTGCGGACTCGGGCTATGGCTACACCTTC.

This rearrangement joins TRBV11-2 to TRBJ1-2; 7 bases agree with TRBD1. V was clipped by 4 bases and J by 0 bases; unmatched bases: 8. The CDR3 sequence is 16 residues long. Germline V gives CDR1 SGHAT, CDR2 FQNNGV. This CDR3 reads CASSSTGTDPNYGYTF. As DNA, the CDR3 is TGTGCCAGCAGCTCCACCGGGACAGACCCTAACTATGGCTACACCTTC.

With respect to this clone: Germline and junction disagree at one end, which may indicate a read error. This sequence joins TRBV30 and TRBJ1-6; no clear D. Germline lookup yields CDR1 GTSNPN and CDR2 SVGIG (reference sequence). CDR3 size: 10 residues. DNA for the CDR3: TGTGCCTGGGACAACCCACCCCTCCTCTTT. Its translation: CAWDNPPLLF.

The chain couples TRBV5-6 to TRBJ2-2; 9 bases match TRBD1. The germline CDR1 and CDR2 sequences are SGHDT and YYEEEE. The V gene end was trimmed by 2 bases and the J gene end by 2 bases; junction bases not matched to a gene: 1. This CDR3 is 15 amino acids long. CDR3 protein: CASSLQGANTGELFF. Written as DNA, the CDR3 is TGTGCCAGCAGCTTACAGGGGGCTAACACCGGGGAGCTGTTTTTT.

The V gene is TRBV27, the J gene TRBJ1-2, with 10 bases matching TRBD1. Trimming took 8 bases from V and 4 from J; bases not matched to a gene: 13. The CDR3 is 16 residues long. Germline V gene sequence: CDR1 MNHEY, CDR2 SMNVEV (reference sequence). This CDR3 reads CASAKRQGATPYGYTF. The CDR3 DNA is TGTGCCAGCGCAAAGAGACAGGGGGCTACCCCCTATGGCTACACCTTC.